This T cell receptor beta chain originates from a study of spatial heterogeneity in lung cancer. Time point indicated: blood at routine non-recurrence follow-up after resection. Sequencing was performed on whole RNA extracted from tumor and nontumor lung tissue, or from frozen PBMC, and the material was left unsorted. TCRdb reanalysed the 5' RACE reads using MiXCR and keeps one entry per CDR3 protein. The data show about 43,000 distinct CDR3 sequences, roughly 20% seen once. The germline CDR1 and CDR2 sequences are MNHEY and SMNVEV (reference sequence). Trimming cost V 6 bases and J 2 bases; bases outside gene matches: 13. This CDR3 has 17 amino acids.

This TCR was sampled from a female donor with early-stage non-small cell lung cancer. The rearrangement links TRBV27 to TRBJ1-1; TRBD1 agrees at 9 bases. The sequencing here drew on PBMCs, taken at follow-up. CDR3 in amino acids: CASSPLGQGTFNTEAFF. The DNA for the CDR3 is TGTGCCAGCAGCCCGTTGGGACAGGGAACTTTCAACACTGAAGCTTTCTTT.